This T cell receptor beta chain derives from a study of vaccination and CD4 T cells after COVID-19. Study-level information: Participants received two doses of either BNT162b2 or mRNA-1273 vaccine.

Worth noting for this clonotype: The antigen is undetermined.

The CDR3 runs to 16 residues. Germline lookup yields CDR1 LGHNA and CDR2 YNFKEQ. V lost 2 bases and J 0 bases, leaving 11 bases between the germline ends. Described treatment: approximately nine-day PBMC culture with coronavirus spike peptide pools or control peptides (ViraFEST assay). Cultured CD4+ T cells had their DNA profiled by the Oncomine TCR Beta short-read assay. Using the QIAamp micro DNA kit, genomic DNA was extracted from the CD4+ T cells that had been cultured. TCRdb processed the PCR reads anew with MiXCR; each CDR3 protein has one entry. The sample shows around 26,000 distinct CDR3 sequences, 50% to 65% of them seen only once.

This clonotype originated in a human donor who received a COVID-19 vaccine. This sequence joins TRBV4-2 and TRBJ1-5; D is possibly TRBD1 (6 bases). The sample in question was CD4+ T cells from blood, cultured in vitro, obtained before SARS-CoV-2 vaccination. CDR3 nucleotide sequence: TGTGCCAGCAGCCAATCCGGGGGACATAGCAATCAGCCCCAGCATTTT. Translating it yields CASSQSGGHSNQPQHF.